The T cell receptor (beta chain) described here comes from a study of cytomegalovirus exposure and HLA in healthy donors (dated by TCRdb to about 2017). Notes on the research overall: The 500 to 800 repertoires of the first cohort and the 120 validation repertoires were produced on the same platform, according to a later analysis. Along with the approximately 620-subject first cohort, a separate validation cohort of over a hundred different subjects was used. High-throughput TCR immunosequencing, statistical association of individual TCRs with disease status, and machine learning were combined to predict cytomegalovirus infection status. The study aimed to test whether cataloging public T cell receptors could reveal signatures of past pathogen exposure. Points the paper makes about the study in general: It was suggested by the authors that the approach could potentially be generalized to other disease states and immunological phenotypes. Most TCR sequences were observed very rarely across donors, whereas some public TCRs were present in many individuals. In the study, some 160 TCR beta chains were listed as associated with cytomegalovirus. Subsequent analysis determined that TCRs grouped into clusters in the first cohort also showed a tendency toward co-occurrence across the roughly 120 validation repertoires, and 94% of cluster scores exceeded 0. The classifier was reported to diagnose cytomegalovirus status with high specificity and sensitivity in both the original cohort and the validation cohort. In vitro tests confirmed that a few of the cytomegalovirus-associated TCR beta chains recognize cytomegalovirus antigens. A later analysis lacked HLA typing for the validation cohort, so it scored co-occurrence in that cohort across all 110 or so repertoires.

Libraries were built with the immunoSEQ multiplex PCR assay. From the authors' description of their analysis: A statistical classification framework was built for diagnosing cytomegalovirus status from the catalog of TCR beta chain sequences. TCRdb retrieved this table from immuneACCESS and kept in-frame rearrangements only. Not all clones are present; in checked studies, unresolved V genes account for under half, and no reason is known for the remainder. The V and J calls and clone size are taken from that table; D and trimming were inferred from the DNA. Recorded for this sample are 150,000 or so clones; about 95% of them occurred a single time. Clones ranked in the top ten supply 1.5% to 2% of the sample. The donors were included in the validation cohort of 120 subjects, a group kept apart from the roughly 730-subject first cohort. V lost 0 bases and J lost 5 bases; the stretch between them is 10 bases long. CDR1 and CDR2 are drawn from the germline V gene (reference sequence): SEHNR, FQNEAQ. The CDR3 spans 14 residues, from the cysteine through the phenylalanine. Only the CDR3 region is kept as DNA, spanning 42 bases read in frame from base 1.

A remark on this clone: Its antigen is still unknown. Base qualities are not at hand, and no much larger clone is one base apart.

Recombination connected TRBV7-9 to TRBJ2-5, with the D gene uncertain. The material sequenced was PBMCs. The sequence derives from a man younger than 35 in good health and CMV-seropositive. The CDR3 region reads CASSLAVVRETQYF. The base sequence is TGTGCCAGCAGCTTAGCGGTAGTACGGGAGACCCAGTACTTC.